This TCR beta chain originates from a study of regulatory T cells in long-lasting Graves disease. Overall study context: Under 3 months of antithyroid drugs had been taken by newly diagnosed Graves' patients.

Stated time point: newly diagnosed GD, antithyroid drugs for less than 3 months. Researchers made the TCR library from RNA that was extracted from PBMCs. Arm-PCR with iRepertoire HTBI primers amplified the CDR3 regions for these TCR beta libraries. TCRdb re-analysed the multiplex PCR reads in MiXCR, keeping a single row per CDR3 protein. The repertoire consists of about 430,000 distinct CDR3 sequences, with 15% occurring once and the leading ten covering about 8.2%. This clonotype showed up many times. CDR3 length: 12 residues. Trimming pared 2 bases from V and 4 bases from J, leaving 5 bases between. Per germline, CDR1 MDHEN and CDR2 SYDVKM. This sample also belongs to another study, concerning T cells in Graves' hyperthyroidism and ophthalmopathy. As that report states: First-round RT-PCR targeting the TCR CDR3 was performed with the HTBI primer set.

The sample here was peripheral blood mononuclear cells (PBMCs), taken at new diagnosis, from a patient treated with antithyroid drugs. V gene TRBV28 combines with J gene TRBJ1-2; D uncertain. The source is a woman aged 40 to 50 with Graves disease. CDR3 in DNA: TGTGCCAGCAGTTTAAAGGGCTATGGCTACACCTTC. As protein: CASSLKGYGYTF.